Below are 9 T cell receptor beta chains sequenced from a single sample in a study of T cell responses to AZD1222 COVID-19 vaccine. The protocol was immunoSEQ multiplex PCR, while the TCRdb copy is restricted to in-frame clones and leaves out a portion. Of about 150,000 clones listed, approximately 86% are singletons. The material sequenced was peripheral blood, taken on day 0 of AZD1222 vaccination. The source is an adult in good health.

The V gene is TRBV6-5, the J gene TRBJ1-4; D not certain. CDR1 MNHEY and CDR2 SVGAGI come from the germline V gene. The CDR3 spans 13 residues. V gave up 6 bases and J gave up 5 bases, with 10 bases separating them. The CDR3 DNA follows: TGTGCCAGCAGGTGGAGGTCGAATGAAAAACTGTTTTTT. Protein: CASRWRSNEKLFF.

A few counts support this clone. The chain uses TRBV6-5 and TRBJ2-1, with TRBD2 identical over 9 bases. This CDR3 spans 16 amino acids. Germline CDR1 and CDR2: MNHEY and SVGAGI. Trimming cost V 0 bases and J 6 bases; bases outside gene matches: 6. CDR3 in amino acids: CASSYSTSGRFNEQFF. Here the CDR3 DNA reads TGTGCCAGCAGTTACTCGACAAGCGGGAGGTTCAATGAGCAGTTCTTC.

The rearrangement links TRBV6-5 to TRBJ1-4; 9 bases are a match to TRBD1. The V gene's germline CDR1 is MNHEY and CDR2 SVGAGI. This CDR3 contains 15 residues. V gave up 6 bases and J gave up 5 bases; unmatched junction bases: 7. The CDR3 protein is CASRLTGGGNEKLFF. The CDR3 nucleotides are TGTGCCAGCAGGTTAACAGGGGGCGGGAATGAAAAACTGTTTTTT.

The chain combines TRBV12-3 or TRBV12-4 with TRBJ1-4, with D maybe TRBD1 (5 bases). Trimming pared 5 bases from V and 11 bases from J, leaving 15 bases between. The CDR3 length is 13 residues. The CDR3 nucleotides are TGTGCCAGCAGTCTCCCCCCGCGGGGGAAACTGTTTTTT. Translated: CASSLPPRGKLFF.

The rearrangement uses TRBV5-4 and TRBJ2-5; 8 nucleotides line up with TRBD2. Germline CDR1 is SGHNT and CDR2 is YYREEE (reference sequence). The CDR3 consists of 16 residues. The V segment lost 0 bases and the J segment 4 bases; nucleotides outside the gene matches: 8. CDR3 DNA: TGTGCCAGCAGCTTGGCGGGCGGGAGGCCAGGAGAGACCCAGTACTTC. Amino acids: CASSLAGGRPGETQYF.

The gene calls are TRBV7-9 and TRBJ2-6; TRBD2 matches 8 bases. CDR3 size: 15 residues. In germline, CDR1 is SEHNR, CDR2 FQNEAQ (reference sequence). V lost 8 bases and J lost 11; bases outside the gene matches: 14. This chain's CDR3 is CASLTTGGPVHVLTF. As DNA, the CDR3 is TGTGCCAGCCTTACGACGGGAGGGCCCGTCCACGTCCTGACTTTC. Full variable domain (remainder filled in from reference TRBV7-9 and TRBJ2-6): DTGVSQNPRHKITKRGQNVTFRCDPISEHNRLYWYRQTLGQGPEFLTYFQNEAQLEKSRLLSDRFSAERPKGSFSTLEIQRTEQGDSAMYLCASLTTGGPVHVLTFGAGSRLTVL.

The V call is TRBV18, the J call TRBJ2-5; 8 positions match TRBD1. Germline V gene sequence: CDR1 KGHSH, CDR2 LQKENI. This CDR3 contains 15 residues. With 6 bases clipped from V and 0 bases from J, the junction kept 6 bases outside the gene matches. This CDR3 is CASSPGQGNQETQYF. The CDR3 region has the DNA TGTGCCAGCTCCCCTGGACAGGGAAACCAAGAGACCCAGTACTTC.

This clone was counted only a few times. The J gene is TRBJ2-7, the V gene TRBV14, with no clear D. Germline V lookup: CDR1 SGHDN, CDR2 FVKESK. This CDR3 has 12 amino acids. The ends were cut back, 1 base at V and 7 bases at J, with 8 bases in the middle. The CDR3 DNA reads TGTGCCAGCAGCCAAGGGCTAGGGGAGCAGTACTTC. This translates into CASSQGLGEQYF.

The CDR3 loop is CASSTRTGPSEQYF. In DNA, the CDR3 is TGTGCCAGCAGCACACGGACAGGGCCCAGCGAGCAGTACTTC. J is TRBJ2-7 and V is TRBV3-1 (or the pseudogene TRBV3-2), with 8 bases matching TRBD1. The CDR3 length is 14 residues. CDR1 LGHDT and CDR2 YNNKEL come from the germline V gene (reference sequence). V was clipped by 5 bases and J by 6 bases; unmatched bases: 9.